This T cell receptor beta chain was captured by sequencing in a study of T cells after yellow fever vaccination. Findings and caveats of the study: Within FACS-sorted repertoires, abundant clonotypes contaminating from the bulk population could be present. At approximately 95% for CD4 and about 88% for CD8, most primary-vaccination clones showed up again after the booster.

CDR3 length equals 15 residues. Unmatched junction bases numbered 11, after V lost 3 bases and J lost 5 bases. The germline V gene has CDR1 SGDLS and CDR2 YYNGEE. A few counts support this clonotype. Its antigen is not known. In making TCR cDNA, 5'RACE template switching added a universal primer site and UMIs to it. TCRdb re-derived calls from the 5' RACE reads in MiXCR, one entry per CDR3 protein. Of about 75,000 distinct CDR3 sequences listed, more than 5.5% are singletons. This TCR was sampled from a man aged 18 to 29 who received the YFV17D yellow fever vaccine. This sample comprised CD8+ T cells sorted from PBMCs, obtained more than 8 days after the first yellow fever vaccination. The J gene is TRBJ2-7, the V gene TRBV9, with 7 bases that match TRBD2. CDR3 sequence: CASSERRDGGNEQYF. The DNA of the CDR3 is TGTGCCAGCAGCGAGCGCCGGGACGGGGGGAACGAGCAGTACTTC.